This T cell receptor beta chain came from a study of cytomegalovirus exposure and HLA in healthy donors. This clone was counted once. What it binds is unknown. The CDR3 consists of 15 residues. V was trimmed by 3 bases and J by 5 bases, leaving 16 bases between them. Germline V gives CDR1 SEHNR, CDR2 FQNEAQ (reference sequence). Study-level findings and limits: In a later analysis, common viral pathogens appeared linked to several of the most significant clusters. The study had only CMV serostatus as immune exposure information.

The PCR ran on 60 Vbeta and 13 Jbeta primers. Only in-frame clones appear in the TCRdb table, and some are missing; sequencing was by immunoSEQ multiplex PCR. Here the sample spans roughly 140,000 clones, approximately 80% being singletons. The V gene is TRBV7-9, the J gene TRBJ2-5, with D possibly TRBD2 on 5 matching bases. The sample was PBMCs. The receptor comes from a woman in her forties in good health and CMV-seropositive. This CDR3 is CASSLASSEEETQYF. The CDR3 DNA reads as TGTGCCAGCAGCTTGGCAAGCTCGGAGGAGGAGACCCAGTACTTC. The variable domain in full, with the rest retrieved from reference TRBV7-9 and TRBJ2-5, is DTGVSQNPRHKITKRGQNVTFRCDPISEHNRLYWYRQTLGQGPEFLTYFQNEAQLEKSRLLSDRFSAERPKGSFSTLEIQRTEQGDSAMYLCASSLASSEEETQYFGPGTRLLVL.